A selection of T cell receptor beta chains follows, all from one sample in a study of T cell repertoires in cytomegalovirus infection. From the reads, TCRdb called clonotypes with MiXCR, one entry per CDR3 protein. The sample includes roughly 180,000 distinct CDR3 sequences, roughly 30% of them seen just once. Sequenced input: PBMCs. These receptors all come from a human donor in good health (CMV status not recorded). Some clones in this sample may be carry-over from other donors' samples. Both conserved end residues are part of each CDR3. A D gene is named only where the DNA matches it firmly.

TRBV25-1,NA,CASSPAGDGQPQHF
TRBV4-3,NA,CASSQEGSGLTDTQYF
TRBV7-9,TRBD1,CASSYGGTGEPGYGYTF
TRBV6-2/TRBV6-3,TRBD2,CASSTSGRYNEQFF
TRBV7-2,NA,CASSPGGTRNEQFF
TRBV14,NA,CASSQDVGLNEKLFF
TRBV5-4,TRBD1,CASSYGQGESEAFF
TRBV19,NA,CASSIDGYYNEQFF
TRBV27,NA,CASSYTARKEAFF
TRBV9,TRBD1,CASSAGQGGSPLHF
TRBV29-1,TRBD1,CSVEPLGQVTGELFF
TRBV7-8,TRBD2,CATTPRWGGNTGELFF
TRBV7-2,NA,CASSARAGELFF
TRBV25-1,TRBD1,CASSEARQGDEKLFF
TRBV7-2,NA,CASSRRRGGVSTDTQYF
TRBV6-5,TRBD2,CASSLRTSGGGDTQYF
TRBV6-6,NA,CASSYVLLTEAFF
TRBV4-1,NA,CASSQRALLARGTEAFF
TRBV12-3/TRBV12-4,NA,CASSLAPQETQYF
TRBV11-3,NA,CASSPGASYEQYF
TRBV23-1,TRBD2,CASPRGGAPDAYEQYF
TRBV7-7,NA,CASSLAPLGANNEQFF
TRBV12-3/TRBV12-4,TRBD1,CASTLFLTGRGGYTF
TRBV6-8,NA,CASSLKAFEQNTEAFF
TRBV20-1,NA,CSARDEQGGGYRNTIYF
TRBV2,NA,CASSEGRSSYNEQFF
TRBV6-2/TRBV6-3,NA,CASSYGSTSSYEQYF
TRBV7-2,NA,CASSLGGSETQYF
TRBV7-6,NA,CASGGGGGKEKLFF
TRBV7-8,TRBD2,CASSPTHLRGVKWGEQFF
TRBV2,NA,CASRDNLNTEAFF
TRBV6-2/TRBV6-3,NA,CASSDGGGELFF
TRBV20-1,NA,CSIRWLDTQYF
TRBV29-1,NA,CSVEWAGRSYNEQFF
TRBV7-2,NA,CASSRGGGTNEKLFF
TRBV20-1,NA,CSAAGRRISYEQYF